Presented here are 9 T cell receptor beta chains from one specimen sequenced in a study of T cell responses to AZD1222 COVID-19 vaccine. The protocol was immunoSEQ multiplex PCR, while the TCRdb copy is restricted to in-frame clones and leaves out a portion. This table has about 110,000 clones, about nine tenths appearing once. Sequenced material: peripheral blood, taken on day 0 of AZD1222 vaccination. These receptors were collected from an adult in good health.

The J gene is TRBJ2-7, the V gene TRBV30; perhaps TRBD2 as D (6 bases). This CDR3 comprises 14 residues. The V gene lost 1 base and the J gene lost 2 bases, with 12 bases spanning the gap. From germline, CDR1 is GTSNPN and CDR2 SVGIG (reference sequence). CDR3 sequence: CAWSAGTATYEQYF. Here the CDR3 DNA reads TGTGCCTGGAGTGCCGGGACTGCAACCTACGAGCAGTACTTC.

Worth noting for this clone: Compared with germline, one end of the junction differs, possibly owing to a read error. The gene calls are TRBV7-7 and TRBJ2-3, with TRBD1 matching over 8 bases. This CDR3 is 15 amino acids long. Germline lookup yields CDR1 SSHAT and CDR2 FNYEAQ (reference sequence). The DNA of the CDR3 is TGTGCTAGCAGCTTAGGGACAGGAAGCACAGATACGCAGTATTTT. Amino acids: CASSLGTGSTDTQYF. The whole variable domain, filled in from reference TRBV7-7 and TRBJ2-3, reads GAGVSQSPRYKVTKRGQDVTLRCDPISSHATLYWYQQALGQGPEFLTYFNYEAQPDKSGLPSDRFSAERPEGSISTLTIQRTEQRDSAMYRCASSLGTGSTDTQYFGPGTRLTVL.

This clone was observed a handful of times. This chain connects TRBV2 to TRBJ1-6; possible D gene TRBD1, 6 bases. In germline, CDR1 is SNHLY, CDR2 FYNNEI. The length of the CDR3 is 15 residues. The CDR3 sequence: CARSFSGGANSPLHF. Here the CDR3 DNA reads TGTGCACGCTCGTTCTCGGGGGGCGCGAATTCACCCCTCCACTTT.

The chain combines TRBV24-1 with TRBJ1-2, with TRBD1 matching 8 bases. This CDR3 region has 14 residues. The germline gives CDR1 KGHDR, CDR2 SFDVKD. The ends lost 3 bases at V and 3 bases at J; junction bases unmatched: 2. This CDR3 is CATSDPGGDYGYTF. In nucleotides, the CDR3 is TGTGCCACCAGTGATCCAGGGGGCGACTATGGCTACACCTTC.

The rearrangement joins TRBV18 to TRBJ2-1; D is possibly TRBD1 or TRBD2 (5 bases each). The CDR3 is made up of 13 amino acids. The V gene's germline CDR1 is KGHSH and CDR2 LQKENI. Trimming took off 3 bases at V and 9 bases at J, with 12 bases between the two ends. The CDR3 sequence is CASSPGTVGEQFF. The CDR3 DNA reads TGTGCCAGCTCACCGGGGACGGTAGGTGAGCAGTTCTTC.

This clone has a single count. CDR3 amino acids: CASSNGGAEYEQFF. The CDR3 DNA follows: TGTGCCAGTAGTAACGGGGGGGCCGAGTATGAGCAGTTCTTC. V is TRBV19 and J is TRBJ2-1; 8 bases map to TRBD2. V trimming: 4 bases; J trimming: 8 bases; junction bases outside the gene matches: 7. CDR1 is LNHDA, CDR2 SQIVND, per germline (reference sequence). The CDR3 has 14 amino acids.

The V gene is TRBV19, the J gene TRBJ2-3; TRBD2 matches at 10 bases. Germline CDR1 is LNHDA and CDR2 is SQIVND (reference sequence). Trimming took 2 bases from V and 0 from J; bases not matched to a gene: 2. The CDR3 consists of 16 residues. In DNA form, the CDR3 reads TGTGCCAGTAGTATAAGGACTAGCGGCAGCACAGATACGCAGTATTTT. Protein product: CASSIRTSGSTDTQYF.

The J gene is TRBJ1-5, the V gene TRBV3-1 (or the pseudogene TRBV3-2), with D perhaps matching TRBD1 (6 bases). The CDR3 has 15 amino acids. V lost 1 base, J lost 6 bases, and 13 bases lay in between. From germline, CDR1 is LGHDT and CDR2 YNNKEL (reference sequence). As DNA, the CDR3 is TGTGCCAGCAGCCAAGTTCCGGGGGCAGCTCAGCCCCAGCATTTT. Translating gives CASSQVPGAAQPQHF.

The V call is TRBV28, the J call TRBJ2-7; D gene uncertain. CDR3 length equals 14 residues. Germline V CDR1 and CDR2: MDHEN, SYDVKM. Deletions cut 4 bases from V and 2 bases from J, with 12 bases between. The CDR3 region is CASSSNRVTYEQYF. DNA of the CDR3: TGTGCCAGCAGTTCCAACCGGGTCACCTACGAGCAGTACTTC.